These 3 T cell receptor beta chains were sequenced from one sample in a study of cytomegalovirus exposure and HLA in healthy donors (dated 2017 in TCRdb). Libraries were constructed by the immunoSEQ multiplex PCR assay. This is the immuneACCESS table as TCRdb keeps it, with only in-frame sequences that have V and J called. A part of the clones is gone; compared with another copy, unresolved V genes explain less than half, and the rest is unexplained. This sample has about 110,000 clones in its table, and almost 90% of those were observed once. Of the sample, about 2.1% falls within the top ten clones. What was sequenced was PBMCs. The receptor set was obtained from a woman between 18 and 30 years old in good health and CMV-seronegative.

The chain is built from TRBV30 and TRBJ1-6; D possibly corresponds to TRBD1 (6 bases). The CDR3 consists of 14 residues. From germline, CDR1 is GTSNPN and CDR2 SVGIG (reference sequence). The V end was cut by 5 bases, the J end by 5 bases, with 13 bases between. DNA for the CDR3: TGTGCCTGGTCAGCGTACAGGGATAATTCACCCCTCCACTTT. Translated, it gives CAWSAYRDNSPLHF.

The chain is built from TRBV7-9 and TRBJ2-3; 9 bases agree with TRBD2. The J segment lost 4 bases and the V segment lost 2 bases, leaving 7 bases of the junction unmatched. CDR1 and CDR2 from the germline V gene are SEHNR and FQNEAQ (reference sequence). The CDR3 length is 16 residues. The CDR3 bases are TGTGCCAGCAGCTTAACGGGCGGGAGGGCCTCAGATACGCAGTATTTT. Amino acid sequence: CASSLTGGRASDTQYF.

The chain has TRBV4-1 and TRBJ1-4, with TRBD1 as a possible D gene (6 bases). Trimming stripped 2 bases from V and 6 bases from J, with 13 bases between. CDR3 length: 15 amino acids. From germline, CDR1 is MGHRA and CDR2 YSYEKL. The DNA for the CDR3 is TGCGCCAGCAGCCAAACGGACAGAGGACATGAAAAACTGTTTTTT. Translated: CASSQTDRGHEKLFF.